Listed below are T cell receptor beta chains from one sample, sequenced in a study of blood T cell repertoires in COVID-19. Assay used: immunoSEQ multiplex PCR; TCRdb lists only in-frame clones, some missing. This sample has 250,000 to 300,000 clones, with roughly four fifths found just once. Sequencing was carried out using PBMCs or T cells enriched from blood (not recorded which). The receptors shown here come from a man aged 40-55 years who had been exposed to COVID-19. CDR3s include the opening cysteine and the closing phenylalanine or tryptophan. A D gene is named only where the DNA matches it firmly. Rows may omit the clone size; those that give it use once, few, many or a size class.

clone_size	v_call	j_call	d_call	cdr3_nt	cdr3_aa
NA	TRBV6-5	TRBJ2-5	NA	TGTGCCAGCACCACCACGGCAGGGTTGGGAGAGACCCAGTACTTC	CASTTTAGLGETQYF
NA	TRBV10-1	TRBJ1-1	TRBD1	TGCGCCAGCAGTGAGACAGGGGGCAGGAACACTGAAGCTTTCTTT	CASSETGGRNTEAFF
NA	TRBV5-6	TRBJ2-3	TRBD2	TGTGCCAGCAGCTCCGGACTAGCGGGAGGGAGGGGCACAGATACGCAGTATTTT	CASSSGLAGGRGTDTQYF
few	TRBV7-9	TRBJ2-7	NA	TGTGCCAGCAAGATGACAGGTCTTGGGGACGAGCAGTACTTC	CASKMTGLGDEQYF
many	TRBV24-1	TRBJ2-1	NA	TGTGCCACCAGTGATTCTGCTAGCCGGTCCTACAATGAGCAGTTCTTC	CATSDSASRSYNEQFF
NA	TRBV29-1	TRBJ1-5	NA	TGCAGCGTATCTGACAGTGCGAATCAGCCCCAGCATTTT	CSVSDSANQPQHF
few	TRBV15	TRBJ1-5	NA	TGTGCCACCAGAGAGGAGGGGACTCAGCCCCAGCATTTT	CATREEGTQPQHF
NA	TRBV30	TRBJ2-1	TRBD2	TGTGCCTATTACCCTCTAGCGGGTTTGTTAAATGAGCAGTTCTTC	CAYYPLAGLLNEQFF
NA	TRBV27	TRBJ1-2	NA	TGTGCCAGCAGTAAACCAGGGGCCGGGCTCTATGGCTACACCTTC	CASSKPGAGLYGYTF
NA	TRBV19	TRBJ2-7	NA	TGTGCCAGTAGTACTTCACTGAACCCCTACTACGAGCAGTACTTC	CASSTSLNPYYEQYF
NA	TRBV27	TRBJ2-7	NA	TGTGCCAGCAGTAGACAGAGGCAGGCCAAATACGAGCAGTACTTC	CASSRQRQAKYEQYF
NA	TRBV5-1	TRBJ2-7	TRBD2	TGCGCCAGCAGCTTGCTAGCGGGGTACGAGCAGTACTTC	CASSLLAGYEQYF
NA	TRBV20-1	TRBJ2-7	NA	TGCAGTGCTAGTGGGCAGGGCTACGAGCAGTACTTC	CSASGQGYEQYF
once	TRBV5-1	TRBJ1-6	TRBD1	TGCGCCAGCAGCTTGGGGCAGGGGGTCGATAATTCACCCCTCCACTTT	CASSLGQGVDNSPLHF
NA	TRBV5-5	TRBJ2-1	TRBD2	TGTGCCAGCATTTCCAAAGCGGGAGGATTCCCTTACAATGAGCAGTTCTTC	CASISKAGGFPYNEQFF
NA	TRBV28	TRBJ2-7	TRBD2	TGTGCCAGCAGTTCCGGAGGACTAGCGGGAGGTAACGAGCAGTACTTC	CASSSGGLAGGNEQYF
NA	TRBV7-8	TRBJ2-7	NA	TGTGCCAGCAGCGCGGGGGCACTCGAGCAGTACTTC	CASSAGALEQYF
NA	TRBV5-6	TRBJ1-2	TRBD1	TGTGCCAGCAGTCAACCAGGGGGCTATGGCTACACCTTC	CASSQPGGYGYTF
NA	TRBV24-1	TRBJ2-2	TRBD2	TGTGCCACCAGTGGTAGCGGGAGTGGGACCGGGGAGCTGTTTTTT	CATSGSGSGTGELFF
NA	TRBV21-1	TRBJ2-6	NA	TGTGCCAGCAGAGGACAGGGGGCCCCCTCTGGGGCCAACGTCCTGACTTTC	CASRGQGAPSGANVLTF
NA	TRBV14	TRBJ2-3	NA	TGTGCCAGCAGCCGGCCGGGGATTCCAGATACGCAGTATTTT	CASSRPGIPDTQYF
NA	TRBV25-1	TRBJ2-5	NA	TGTGCCAGTACAGGGAGTGAGACCCAGTACTTC	CASTGSETQYF
NA	TRBV5-8	TRBJ1-3	NA	TGTGCCAGCTATAGAAATGGACTCTCTGGAAACACCATATATTTT	CASYRNGLSGNTIYF
once	TRBV5-1	TRBJ1-4	NA	TGCGCCAGCAACCCAAGTCCAGGGGCAGGCGAAAAACTGTTTTTT	CASNPSPGAGEKLFF
medium-sized	TRBV5-1	TRBJ2-7	TRBD1	TGCGCCAGCAAGAATCGACAGGGGGACGACGAGCAGTACTTC	CASKNRQGDDEQYF
NA	TRBV19	TRBJ2-1	TRBD1	TGTGCCAGTAGTTTCCAGGGGGTCGATGAGCAGTTCTTC	CASSFQGVDEQFF
once	TRBV19	TRBJ1-5	TRBD1	TGTGCCAGTAGGGCCTTGGGGGACAGGGGTAGGGGTCAGCCCCAGCATTTT	CASRALGDRGRGQPQHF
NA	TRBV19	TRBJ1-2	NA	TGTGCCAGTAGGCCGGTCGCCACCCTTAACTATGGCTACACCTTC	CASRPVATLNYGYTF
NA	TRBV30	TRBJ1-1	TRBD1	TGTGCCTGGAAACAACCAGGGGGCGCCCCTGAAGCTTTCTTT	CAWKQPGGAPEAFF
NA	TRBV19	TRBJ2-6	TRBD2	TGTGCCAGTAGCCTCCGTGGGAGGGGATCGGCGACTGGGGCCAACGTCCTGACTTTC	CASSLRGRGSATGANVLTF
NA	TRBV12-5	TRBJ1-2	NA	TGTGCTAGTGGTTTCGGCAGGAACTATGGCTACACCTTC	CASGFGRNYGYTF
NA	TRBV29-1	TRBJ2-1	TRBD2	TGCAGCGTTGCGTGGACTAGAAGGGATGAGCAGTTCTTC	CSVAWTRRDEQFF
NA	TRBV13	TRBJ1-1	NA	TGTGCCAGCCTCGCGGGGTATAGTAACACTGAAGCTTTCTTT	CASLAGYSNTEAFF
NA	TRBV6-5	TRBJ2-7	TRBD2	TGTGCCACCAAGCCTAGCGGGAGCCGACACGAGCAGTACTTC	CATKPSGSRHEQYF
NA	TRBV5-4	TRBJ2-1	NA	TGTGCCAGCAGCTGGGCCGGGAAGCGAGATGAGCAGTTCTTC	CASSWAGKRDEQFF
NA	TRBV2	TRBJ2-1	NA	TGTGCCAGCAGTGAACTGGTGACGACATACAATGAGCAGTTCTTC	CASSELVTTYNEQFF
NA	TRBV20-1	TRBJ1-1	NA	TGCAGTGCTAGTCTGGACTCTCTGGCTTTCTTT	CSASLDSLAFF
NA	TRBV11-3	TRBJ2-1	TRBD2	TGTGCCAGCAGCCCAGCCATAGGAGCGGGAGGGTTGGGCAATGAGCAGTTCTTC	CASSPAIGAGGLGNEQFF
NA	TRBV7-9	TRBJ1-3	NA	TGTGCCAGCAGCTTCGGTGTCTCTGGAAACACCATATATTTT	CASSFGVSGNTIYF
once	TRBV6-5	TRBJ1-2	TRBD1	TGTGCCAGCAGGCGACAGGGGTTGGATGGCTACACCTTC	CASRRQGLDGYTF
NA	TRBV19	TRBJ2-7	NA	TGTGCCAGTAGTATCCCGGACAGATCCTACGAGCAGTACTTC	CASSIPDRSYEQYF
NA	TRBV5-1	TRBJ1-2	NA	TGCGCCAGCAGCTTGGAGGCAGGGTATGGCTACACCTTC	CASSLEAGYGYTF
few	TRBV5-1	TRBJ1-3	NA	TGCGCCAGCAGTCCGGGATCTGGAAACACCATATATTTT	CASSPGSGNTIYF
NA	TRBV7-3	TRBJ2-5	TRBD1	TGTGCCAGCAGCCTATCCCGGGACAGGCAAGAGACCCAGTACTTC	CASSLSRDRQETQYF
NA	TRBV18	TRBJ1-1	NA	TGTGCCAGCTCACCACCAGGAGTGATCACTGAAGCTTTCTTT	CASSPPGVITEAFF
once	TRBV19	TRBJ1-1	NA	TGTGCCAGTCGTTCGGTACAGATGAACACTGAAGCTTTCTTT	CASRSVQMNTEAFF
NA	TRBV5-4	TRBJ2-7	NA	TGTGCCAGCAGCGTGGACAGATACGAGCAGTACTTC	CASSVDRYEQYF
NA	TRBV24-1	TRBJ2-5	TRBD2	TGTGCCACCAGTGGGACTAGCGGGAGCGGCCGCGGGGAGACCCAGTACTTC	CATSGTSGSGRGETQYF
NA	TRBV5-1	TRBJ2-7	TRBD2	TGCGCCAGCAGCTCCCTCCCCCAGCCCCGGGGGGGGGAGCAGTACTTC	CASSSLPQPRGGEQYF
NA	TRBV9	TRBJ1-1	NA	TGTGCCAGCAGCGGCCCCCCGGGTAAGAACACTGAAGCTTTCTTT	CASSGPPGKNTEAFF
NA	TRBV6-5	TRBJ1-1	NA	TGTGCCAGCAGCCGAACGGGGGACACTGAAGCTTTCTTT	CASSRTGDTEAFF
medium-sized	TRBV18	TRBJ1-2	NA	TGTGCCAGCTCACCAATATCCCAGAGGTCTAACTATGGCTACACCTTC	CASSPISQRSNYGYTF